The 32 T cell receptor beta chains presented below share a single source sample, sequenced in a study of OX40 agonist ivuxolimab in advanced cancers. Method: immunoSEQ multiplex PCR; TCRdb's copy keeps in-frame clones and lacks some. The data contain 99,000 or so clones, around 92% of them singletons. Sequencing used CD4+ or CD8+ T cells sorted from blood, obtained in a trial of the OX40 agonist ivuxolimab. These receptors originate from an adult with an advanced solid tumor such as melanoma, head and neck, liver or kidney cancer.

CDR3 in amino acids: CASGGQPRNTIYF. The CDR3 DNA sequence: TGTGCCAGCGGCGGACAGCCCCGAAACACCATATATTTT. The J gene is TRBJ1-3, the V gene TRBV7-2; TRBD1 is a possible D gene (6 bases). The germline V gene has CDR1 SGHTA and CDR2 FQGNSA. V lost 8 bases to trimming and J lost 5 bases, with 13 bases between them. The CDR3 is 13 residues long.

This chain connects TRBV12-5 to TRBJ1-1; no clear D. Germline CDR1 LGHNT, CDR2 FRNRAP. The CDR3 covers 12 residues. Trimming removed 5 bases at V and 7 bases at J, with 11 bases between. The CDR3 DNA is TGTGCTAGTGGTGACAAGTACGGTGAAGCTTTCTTT. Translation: CASGDKYGEAFF.

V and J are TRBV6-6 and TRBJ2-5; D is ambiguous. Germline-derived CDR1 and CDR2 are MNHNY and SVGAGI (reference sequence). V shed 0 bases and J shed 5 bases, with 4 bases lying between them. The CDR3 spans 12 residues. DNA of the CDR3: TGTGCCAGCAGTTACTCCTCCGAGACCCAGTACTTC. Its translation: CASSYSSETQYF.

As DNA, the CDR3 is TGTGCCAGCACTCCTGCGGCAGCCTATAGCAATCAGCCCCAGCATTTT. It is translated as CASTPAAAYSNQPQHF. The chain uses TRBV28 and TRBJ1-5, with D hard to call. This CDR3 is built from 16 residues. Trimming stripped 7 bases from V and 0 bases from J, with 16 bases between. Per the germline V gene, CDR1 is MDHEN and CDR2 is SYDVKM. The variable domain in full, with the rest retrieved from reference TRBV28 and TRBJ1-5, is DVKVTQSSRYLVKRTGEKVFLECVQDMDHENMFWYRQDPGLGLRLIYFSYDVKMKEKGDIPEGYSVSREKKERFSLILESASTNQTSMYLCASTPAAAYSNQPQHFGDGTRLSIL.

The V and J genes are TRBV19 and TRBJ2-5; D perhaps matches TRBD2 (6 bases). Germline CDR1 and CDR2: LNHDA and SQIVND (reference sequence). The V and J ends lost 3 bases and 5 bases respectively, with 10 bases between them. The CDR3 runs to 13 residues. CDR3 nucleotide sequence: TGTGCCAGTAGTATGGAGGGCAGGGAGACCCAGTACTTC. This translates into CASSMEGRETQYF.

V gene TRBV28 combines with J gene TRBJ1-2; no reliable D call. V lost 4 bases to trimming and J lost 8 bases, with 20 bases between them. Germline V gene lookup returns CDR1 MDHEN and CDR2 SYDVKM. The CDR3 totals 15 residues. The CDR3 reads CASSYFGNVRRGYTF. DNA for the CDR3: TGTGCCAGCAGTTATTTTGGAAACGTTCGCCGAGGCTACACCTTC.

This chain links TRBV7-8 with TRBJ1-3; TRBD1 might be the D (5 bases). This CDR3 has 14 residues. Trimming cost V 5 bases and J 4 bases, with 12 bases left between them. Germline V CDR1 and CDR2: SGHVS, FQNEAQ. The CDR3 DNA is TGTGCCAGCAGCCCCTGGGGCTCCGGAAACACCATATATTTT. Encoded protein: CASSPWGSGNTIYF. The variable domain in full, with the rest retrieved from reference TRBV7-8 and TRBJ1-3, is GAGVSQSPRYKVAKRGQDVALRCDPISGHVSLFWYQQALGQGPEFLTYFQNEAQLDKSGLPSDRFFAERPEGSVSTLKIQRTQQEDSAVYLCASSPWGSGNTIYFGEGSWLTVV.

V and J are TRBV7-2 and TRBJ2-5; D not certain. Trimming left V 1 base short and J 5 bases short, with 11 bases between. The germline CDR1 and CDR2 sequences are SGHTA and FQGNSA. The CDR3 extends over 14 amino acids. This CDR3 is CASSLGLGGETQYF. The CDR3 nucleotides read TGTGCCAGCAGCTTAGGCCTGGGTGGCGAGACCCAGTACTTC. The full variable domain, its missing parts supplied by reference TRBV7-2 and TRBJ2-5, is GAGVSQSPSNKVTEKGKDVELRCDPISGHTALYWYRQSLGQGLEFLIYFQGNSAPDKSGLPSDRFSAERTGGSVSTLTIQRTQQEDSAVYLCASSLGLGGETQYFGPGTRLLVL.

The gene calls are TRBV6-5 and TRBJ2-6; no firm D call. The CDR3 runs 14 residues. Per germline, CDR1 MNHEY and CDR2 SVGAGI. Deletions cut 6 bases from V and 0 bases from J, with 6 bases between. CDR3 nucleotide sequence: TGTGCCAGCAGCCGAAGCTCTGGGGCCAACGTCCTGACTTTC. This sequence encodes CASSRSSGANVLTF.

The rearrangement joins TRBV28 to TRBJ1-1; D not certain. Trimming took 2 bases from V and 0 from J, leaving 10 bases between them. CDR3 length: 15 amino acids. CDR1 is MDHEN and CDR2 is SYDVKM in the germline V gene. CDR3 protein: CASSLGGGMNTEAFF. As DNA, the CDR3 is TGTGCCAGCAGTTTAGGAGGTGGCATGAACACTGAAGCTTTCTTT. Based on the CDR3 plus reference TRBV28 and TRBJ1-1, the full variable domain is DVKVTQSSRYLVKRTGEKVFLECVQDMDHENMFWYRQDPGLGLRLIYFSYDVKMKEKGDIPEGYSVSREKKERFSLILESASTNQTSMYLCASSLGGGMNTEAFFGQGTRLTVV.

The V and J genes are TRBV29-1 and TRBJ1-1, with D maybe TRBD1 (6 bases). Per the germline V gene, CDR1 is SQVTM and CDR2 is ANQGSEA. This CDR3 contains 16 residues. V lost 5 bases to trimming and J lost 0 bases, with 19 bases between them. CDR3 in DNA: TGCAGCGTTAAAACACAGGGTGGGGGCATGAACACTGAAGCTTTCTTT. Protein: CSVKTQGGGMNTEAFF.

Here the CDR3 DNA reads TGTGCCAGCAGGATGCGCCCGCCAGGTACCGGTTCACCCCTCCACTTT. It codes for CASRMRPPGTGSPLHF. The chain combines TRBV2 with TRBJ1-6; no clear D. Trimming stripped 6 bases from V and 9 bases from J, with 21 bases between. Germline V lookup: CDR1 SNHLY, CDR2 FYNNEI. This CDR3 region has 16 residues.

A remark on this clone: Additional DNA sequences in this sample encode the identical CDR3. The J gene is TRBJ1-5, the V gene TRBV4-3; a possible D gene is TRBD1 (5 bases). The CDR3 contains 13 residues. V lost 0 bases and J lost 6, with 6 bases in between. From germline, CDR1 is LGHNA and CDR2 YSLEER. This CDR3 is CASSQDQGQPQHF. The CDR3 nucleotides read TGCGCCAGCAGCCAAGATCAGGGTCAGCCCCAGCATTTT.

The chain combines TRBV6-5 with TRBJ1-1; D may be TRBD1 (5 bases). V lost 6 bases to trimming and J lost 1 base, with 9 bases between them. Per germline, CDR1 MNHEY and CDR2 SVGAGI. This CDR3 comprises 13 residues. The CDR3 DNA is TGTGCCAGCAGCCCCGGGACGAACACTGAAGCTTTCTTT. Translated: CASSPGTNTEAFF.

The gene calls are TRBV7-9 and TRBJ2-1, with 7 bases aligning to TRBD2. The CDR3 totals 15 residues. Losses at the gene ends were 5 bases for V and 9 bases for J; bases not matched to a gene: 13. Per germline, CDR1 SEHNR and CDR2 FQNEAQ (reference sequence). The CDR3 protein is CASSPREIAGIEQFF. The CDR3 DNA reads TGTGCCAGCAGCCCCCGAGAAATAGCGGGCATTGAGCAGTTCTTC.

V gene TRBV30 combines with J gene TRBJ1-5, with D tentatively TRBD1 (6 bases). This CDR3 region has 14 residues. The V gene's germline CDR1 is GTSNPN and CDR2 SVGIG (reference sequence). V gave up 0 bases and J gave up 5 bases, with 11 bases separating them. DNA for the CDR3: TGTGCCTGGAGTGTTTTAACAGGGCATCAGCCCCAGCATTTT. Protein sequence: CAWSVLTGHQPQHF.

The CDR3 nucleotides are TGTGCCAGCAGTCGGGACGAAAGAAGGGGGGGCTACACCTTC. Its protein product is CASSRDERRGGYTF. The rearrangement links TRBV28 to TRBJ1-2; the D gene is possibly TRBD1 (6 bases). Germline CDR1 MDHEN, CDR2 SYDVKM. The CDR3 runs 14 residues. Trimming cost V 5 bases and J 8 bases, with 18 bases left between them.

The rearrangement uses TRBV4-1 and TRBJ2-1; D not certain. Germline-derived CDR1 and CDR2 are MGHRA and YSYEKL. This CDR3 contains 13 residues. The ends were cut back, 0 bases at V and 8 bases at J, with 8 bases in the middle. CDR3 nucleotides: TGCGCCAGCAGCCAAGATGGCGCATATGAGCAGTTCTTC. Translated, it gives CASSQDGAYEQFF.

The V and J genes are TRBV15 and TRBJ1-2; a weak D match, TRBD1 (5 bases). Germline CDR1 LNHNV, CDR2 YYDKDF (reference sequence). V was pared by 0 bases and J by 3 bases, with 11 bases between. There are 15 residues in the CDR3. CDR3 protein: CATSRERAGDYGYTF. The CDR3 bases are TGTGCCACCAGCAGAGAACGAGCGGGGGACTATGGCTACACCTTC.

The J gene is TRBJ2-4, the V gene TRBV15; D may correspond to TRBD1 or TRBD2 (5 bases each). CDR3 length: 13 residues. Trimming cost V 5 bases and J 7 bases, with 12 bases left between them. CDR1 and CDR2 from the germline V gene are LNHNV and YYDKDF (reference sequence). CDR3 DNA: TGTGCCACCAGCGGGGGAGTGAGGAACATTCAGTACTTC. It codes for CATSGGVRNIQYF.

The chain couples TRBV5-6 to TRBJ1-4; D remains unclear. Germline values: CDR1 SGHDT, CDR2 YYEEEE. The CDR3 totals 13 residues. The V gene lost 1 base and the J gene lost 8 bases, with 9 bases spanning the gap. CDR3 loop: CASSLFPEEKLFF. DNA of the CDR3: TGTGCCAGCAGCTTGTTCCCGGAGGAAAAACTGTTTTTT.

The CDR3 DNA reads as TGCGCCAGCAGACCCAGGACAGGGGTCCAGCCCCAGCATTTT. It is translated as CASRPRTGVQPQHF. The chain recombines TRBV4-1 with TRBJ1-5; the match to TRBD1 covers 9 bases. The CDR3 contains 14 residues. The germline V gene encodes CDR1 MGHRA and CDR2 YSYEKL. With 6 bases clipped from V and 7 bases from J, the junction kept 7 bases outside the gene matches.

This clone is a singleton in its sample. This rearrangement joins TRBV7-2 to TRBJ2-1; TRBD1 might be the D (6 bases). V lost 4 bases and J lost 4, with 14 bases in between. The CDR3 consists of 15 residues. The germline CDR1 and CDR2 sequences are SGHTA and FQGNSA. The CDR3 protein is CASSSGPGQYNEQFF. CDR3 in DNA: TGTGCCAGCAGCTCGGGCCCGGGACAATACAATGAGCAGTTCTTC. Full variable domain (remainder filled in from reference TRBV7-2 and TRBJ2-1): GAGVSQSPSNKVTEKGKDVELRCDPISGHTALYWYRQSLGQGLEFLIYFQGNSAPDKSGLPSDRFSAERTGGSVSTLTIQRTQQEDSAVYLCASSSGPGQYNEQFFGPGTRLTVL.

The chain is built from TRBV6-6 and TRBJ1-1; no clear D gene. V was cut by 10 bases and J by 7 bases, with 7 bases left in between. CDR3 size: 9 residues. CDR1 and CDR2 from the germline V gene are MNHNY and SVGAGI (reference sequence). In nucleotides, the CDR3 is TGTGCCACCGGTCTTGAAGCTTTCTTT. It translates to CATGLEAFF.

Here the CDR3 reads CSSERADTQYF. The CDR3 nucleotides are TGCAGCTCCGAAAGGGCAGATACGCAGTATTTT. This rearrangement joins TRBV29-1 to TRBJ2-3; unclear D gene. V dropped 8 bases and J dropped 4 bases, with 10 bases sitting between them. The germline gives CDR1 SQVTM, CDR2 ANQGSEA. The CDR3 runs to 11 residues.

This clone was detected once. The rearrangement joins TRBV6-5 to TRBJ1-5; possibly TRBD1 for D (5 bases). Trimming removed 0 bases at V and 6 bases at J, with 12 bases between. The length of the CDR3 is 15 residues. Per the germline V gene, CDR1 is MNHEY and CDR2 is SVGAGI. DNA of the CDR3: TGTGCCAGCAGTTACTCGATAGGGGTAGGTCAGCCCCAGCATTTT. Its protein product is CASSYSIGVGQPQHF.

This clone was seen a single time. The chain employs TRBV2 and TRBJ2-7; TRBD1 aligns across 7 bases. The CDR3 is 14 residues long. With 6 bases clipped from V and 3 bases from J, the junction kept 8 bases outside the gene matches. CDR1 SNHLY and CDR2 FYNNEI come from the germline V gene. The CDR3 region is CASRLEGAVYEQYF. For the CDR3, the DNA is TGTGCCAGCAGACTCGAGGGGGCTGTCTACGAGCAGTACTTC.

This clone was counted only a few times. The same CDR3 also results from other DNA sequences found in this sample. Here the CDR3 reads CSVEENYGYTF. The CDR3 bases are TGCAGCGTTGAAGAAAACTATGGCTACACCTTC. This chain links TRBV29-1 with TRBJ1-2; D ambiguous. V lost 0 bases and J lost 2, with 1 base in between. Germline CDR1 reads SQVTM; CDR2 reads ANQGSEA. CDR3 length: 11 residues.

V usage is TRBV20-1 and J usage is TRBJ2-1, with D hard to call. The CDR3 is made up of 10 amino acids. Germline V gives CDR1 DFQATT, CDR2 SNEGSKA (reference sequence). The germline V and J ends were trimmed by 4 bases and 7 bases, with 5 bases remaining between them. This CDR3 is CSAIENEQFF. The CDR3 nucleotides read TGCAGTGCTATCGAAAATGAGCAGTTCTTC.

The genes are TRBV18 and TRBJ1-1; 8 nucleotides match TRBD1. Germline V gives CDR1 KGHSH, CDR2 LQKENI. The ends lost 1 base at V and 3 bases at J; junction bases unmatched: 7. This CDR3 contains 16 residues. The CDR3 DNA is TGTGCCAGCTCACCACTTCATTTGACAGGGGACACTGAAGCTTTCTTT. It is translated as CASSPLHLTGDTEAFF.

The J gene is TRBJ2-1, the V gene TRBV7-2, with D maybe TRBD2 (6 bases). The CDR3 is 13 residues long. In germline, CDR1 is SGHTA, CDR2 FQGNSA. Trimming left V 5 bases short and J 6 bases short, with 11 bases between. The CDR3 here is CASSQYSGNEQFF. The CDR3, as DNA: TGTGCCAGCAGCCAATATAGCGGCAATGAGCAGTTCTTC.

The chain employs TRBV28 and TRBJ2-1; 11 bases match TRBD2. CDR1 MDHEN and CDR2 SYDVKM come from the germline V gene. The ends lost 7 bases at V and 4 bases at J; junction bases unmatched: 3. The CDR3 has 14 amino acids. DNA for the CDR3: TGTGCCAGCACCCCTAGCGGGGGGTACAATGAGCAGTTCTTC. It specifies CASTPSGGYNEQFF. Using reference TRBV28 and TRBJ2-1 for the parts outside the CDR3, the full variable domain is DVKVTQSSRYLVKRTGEKVFLECVQDMDHENMFWYRQDPGLGLRLIYFSYDVKMKEKGDIPEGYSVSREKKERFSLILESASTNQTSMYLCASTPSGGYNEQFFGPGTRLTVL.